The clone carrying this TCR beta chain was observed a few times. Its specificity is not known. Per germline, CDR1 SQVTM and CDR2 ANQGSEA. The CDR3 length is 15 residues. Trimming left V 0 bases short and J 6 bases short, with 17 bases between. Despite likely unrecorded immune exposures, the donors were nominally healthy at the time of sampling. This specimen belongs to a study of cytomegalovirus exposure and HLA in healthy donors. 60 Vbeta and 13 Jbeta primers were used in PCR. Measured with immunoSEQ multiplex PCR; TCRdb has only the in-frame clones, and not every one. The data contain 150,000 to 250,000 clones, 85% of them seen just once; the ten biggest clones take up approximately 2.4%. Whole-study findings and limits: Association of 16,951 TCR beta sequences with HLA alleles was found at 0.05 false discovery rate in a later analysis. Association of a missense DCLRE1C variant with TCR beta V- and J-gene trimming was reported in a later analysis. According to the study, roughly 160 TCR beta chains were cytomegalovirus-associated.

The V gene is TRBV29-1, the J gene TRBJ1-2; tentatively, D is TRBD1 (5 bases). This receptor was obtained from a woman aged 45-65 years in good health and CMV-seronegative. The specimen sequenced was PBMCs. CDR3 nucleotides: TGCAGCGTTGAAGAGGGTCGGATCCTCAGGGATGGCTACACCTTC. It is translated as CSVEEGRILRDGYTF.